The sample holds a few counts of the clone carrying this TCR beta chain. Its antigen is unidentified. This sample is part of a study of T-cell reconstitution after alpha-beta-depleted transplantation in children. The study, taken as a whole, reports: At around two months after transplant, the alpha-beta T cells were reportedly derived from several hundred expanded clones that came from non-depleted graft cells. Surviving recipient T cells and thymic progenitors underlay high day-60 TCRbeta diversity in some patients. Diversity and T-cell counts at one year after transplant derived mostly from new T cells.

Preparation of the TCRbeta library was carried out with unique molecular identifiers. TCRdb re-called the PCR reads through MiXCR, storing one row per CDR3 protein. Of hundreds of thousands of distinct CDR3 sequences listed, 10% to 15% are singletons. This clonotype was sampled from a male patient aged 10-17 years who had a stem cell transplant for acute myeloid leukemia, so the T cells may come from the graft donor. The sample in question was PBMCs, mostly from graft donor cells, obtained 360 days after TCRalphabeta/CD19-depleted stem cell transplant.

In nucleotides, the CDR3 is TGTGCCAGCAGCCAAGGACTAGCGGGAGGGATCCAAGAGACCCAGTACTTC. Translating gives CASSQGLAGGIQETQYF. This rearrangement joins TRBV14 to TRBJ2-5; 14 nucleotides line up with TRBD2. Germline V gene sequence: CDR1 SGHDN, CDR2 FVKESK. The CDR3 totals 17 residues. Germline trimming cut 1 base from V and 1 base from J; bases unmatched to any gene: 2.